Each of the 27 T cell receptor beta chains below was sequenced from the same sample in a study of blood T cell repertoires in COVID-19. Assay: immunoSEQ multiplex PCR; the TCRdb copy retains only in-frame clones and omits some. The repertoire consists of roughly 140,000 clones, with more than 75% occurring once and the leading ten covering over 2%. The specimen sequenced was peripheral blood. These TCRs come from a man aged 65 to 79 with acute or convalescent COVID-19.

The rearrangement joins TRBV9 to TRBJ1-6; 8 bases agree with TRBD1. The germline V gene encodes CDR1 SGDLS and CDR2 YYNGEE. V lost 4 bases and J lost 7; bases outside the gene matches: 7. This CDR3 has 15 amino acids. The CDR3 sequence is CASSPRTGPNSPLHF. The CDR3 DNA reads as TGTGCCAGCAGCCCGCGGACAGGGCCGAATTCACCCCTCCACTTT.

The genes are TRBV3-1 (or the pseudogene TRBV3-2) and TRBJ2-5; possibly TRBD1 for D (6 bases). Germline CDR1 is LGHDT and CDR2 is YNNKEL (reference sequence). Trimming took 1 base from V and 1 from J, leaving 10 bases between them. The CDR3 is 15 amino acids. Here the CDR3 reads CASSQGTASQETQYF. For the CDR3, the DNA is TGTGCCAGCAGCCAAGGGACAGCAAGCCAAGAGACCCAGTACTTC.

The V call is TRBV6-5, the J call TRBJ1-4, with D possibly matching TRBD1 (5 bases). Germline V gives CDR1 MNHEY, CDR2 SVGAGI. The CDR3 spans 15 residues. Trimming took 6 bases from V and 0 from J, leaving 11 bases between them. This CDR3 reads CASRSRVSTNEKLFF. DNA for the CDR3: TGTGCCAGCAGATCCAGGGTTTCAACTAATGAAAAACTGTTTTTT.

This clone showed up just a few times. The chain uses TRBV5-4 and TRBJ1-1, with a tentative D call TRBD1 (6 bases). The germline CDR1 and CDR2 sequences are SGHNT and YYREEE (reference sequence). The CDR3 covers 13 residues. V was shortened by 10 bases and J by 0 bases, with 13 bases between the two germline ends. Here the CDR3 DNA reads TGTGCCGGAAAGGGGGAGCTGAACACTGAAGCTTTCTTT. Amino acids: CAGKGELNTEAFF.

Here the CDR3 DNA reads TGTGCCAGTAGTATAGATCGAGACATACTAGGAGCTAACGAGCAGTTCTTC. Translation: CASSIDRDILGANEQFF. V and J are TRBV19 and TRBJ2-1, with D possibly matching TRBD2 (5 bases). The CDR3 covers 17 residues. CDR1 is LNHDA, CDR2 SQIVND, per germline (reference sequence). Trimming left V 0 bases short and J 10 bases short, with 22 bases between.

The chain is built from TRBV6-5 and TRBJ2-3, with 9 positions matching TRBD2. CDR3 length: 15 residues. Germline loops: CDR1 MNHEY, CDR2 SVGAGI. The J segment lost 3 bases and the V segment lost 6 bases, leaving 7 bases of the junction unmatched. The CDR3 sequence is CASRLAGDLTDTQYF. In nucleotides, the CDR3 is TGTGCCAGCAGGTTAGCGGGAGATTTGACAGATACGCAGTATTTT.

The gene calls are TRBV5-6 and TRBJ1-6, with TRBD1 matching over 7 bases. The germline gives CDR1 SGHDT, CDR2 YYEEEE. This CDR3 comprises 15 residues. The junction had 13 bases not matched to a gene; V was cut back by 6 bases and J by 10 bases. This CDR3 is CASTQQDRSGSPLHF. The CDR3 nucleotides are TGTGCCAGCACTCAACAGGACAGGAGCGGGTCACCCCTCCACTTT.

The CDR3 DNA follows: TGTGCCTGGGGTACAGGGGCTGGAAAGACCCAGTACTTC. Its translation is CAWGTGAGKTQYF. This rearrangement joins TRBV30 to TRBJ2-5; TRBD1 aligns across 7 bases. Germline trimming cut 5 bases from V and 6 bases from J; bases unmatched to any gene: 9. The CDR3 is 13 amino acids. The V gene's germline CDR1 is GTSNPN and CDR2 SVGIG (reference sequence).

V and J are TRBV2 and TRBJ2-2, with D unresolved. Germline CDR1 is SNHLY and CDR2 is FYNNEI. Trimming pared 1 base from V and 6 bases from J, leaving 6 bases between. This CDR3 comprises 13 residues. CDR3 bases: TGTGCCAGCAGTGAAGGGGCCGCCGGGGAGCTGTTTTTT. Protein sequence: CASSEGAAGELFF.

The CDR3 sequence is CASSSDRFQVGRNEQFF. The CDR3 DNA sequence: TGTGCCAGTAGTAGCGACAGGTTTCAGGTCGGAAGAAATGAGCAGTTCTTC. This rearrangement joins TRBV19 to TRBJ2-1; weak D call: TRBD1 (6 bases). Germline lookup yields CDR1 LNHDA and CDR2 SQIVND (reference sequence). This CDR3 is built from 17 residues. Trimming took 4 bases from V and 7 from J, leaving 23 bases between them. Based on the CDR3 plus reference TRBV19 and TRBJ2-1, the full variable domain is DGGITQSPKYLFRKEGQNVTLSCEQNLNHDAMYWYRQDPGQGLRLIYYSQIVNDFQKGDIAEGYSVSREKKESFPLTVTSAQKNPTAFYLCASSSDRFQVGRNEQFFGPGTRLTVL.

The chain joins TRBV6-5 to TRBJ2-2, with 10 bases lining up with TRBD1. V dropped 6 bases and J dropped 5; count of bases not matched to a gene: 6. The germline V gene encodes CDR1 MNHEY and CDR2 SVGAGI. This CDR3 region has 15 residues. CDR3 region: CASSRQGATTGELFF. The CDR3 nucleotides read TGTGCCAGCAGCCGACAGGGGGCGACTACCGGGGAGCTGTTTTTT.

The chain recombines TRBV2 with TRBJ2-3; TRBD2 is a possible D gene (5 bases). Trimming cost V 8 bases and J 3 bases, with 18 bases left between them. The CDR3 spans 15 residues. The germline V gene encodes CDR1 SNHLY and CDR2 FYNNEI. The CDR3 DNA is TGTGCCAGCCCCCTGCAAACTAGTGGGACAGATACGCAGTATTTT. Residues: CASPLQTSGTDTQYF.

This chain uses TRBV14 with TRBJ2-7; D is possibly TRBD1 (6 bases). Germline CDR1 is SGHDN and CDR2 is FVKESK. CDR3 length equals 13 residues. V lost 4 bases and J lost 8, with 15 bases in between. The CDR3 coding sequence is TGTGCCAGCAGCCGTTCAGGACAGTCCCAGCAGTACTTC. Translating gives CASSRSGQSQQYF.

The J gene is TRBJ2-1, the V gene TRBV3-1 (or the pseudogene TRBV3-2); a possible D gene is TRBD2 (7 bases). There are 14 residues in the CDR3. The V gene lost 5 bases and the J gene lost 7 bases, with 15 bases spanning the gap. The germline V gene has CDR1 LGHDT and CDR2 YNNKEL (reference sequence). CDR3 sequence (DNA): TGTGCCAGCAGCAACCGCGGGGGCGCGAATGAGCAGTTCTTC. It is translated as CASSNRGGANEQFF.

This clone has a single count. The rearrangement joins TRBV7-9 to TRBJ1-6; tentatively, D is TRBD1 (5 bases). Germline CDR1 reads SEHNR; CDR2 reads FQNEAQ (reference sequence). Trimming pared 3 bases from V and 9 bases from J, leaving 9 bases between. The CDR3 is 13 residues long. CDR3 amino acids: CASSLTVGSPLHF. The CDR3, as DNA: TGTGCCAGCAGCTTGACAGTGGGTTCACCCCTCCACTTT.

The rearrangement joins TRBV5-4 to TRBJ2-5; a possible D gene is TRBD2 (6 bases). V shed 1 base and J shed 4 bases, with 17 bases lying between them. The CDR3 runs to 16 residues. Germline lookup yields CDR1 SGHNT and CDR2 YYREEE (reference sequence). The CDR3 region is CASSLFSGLSRETQYF. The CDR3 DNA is TGTGCCAGCAGCTTGTTTAGCGGCTTATCGCGAGAGACCCAGTACTTC.

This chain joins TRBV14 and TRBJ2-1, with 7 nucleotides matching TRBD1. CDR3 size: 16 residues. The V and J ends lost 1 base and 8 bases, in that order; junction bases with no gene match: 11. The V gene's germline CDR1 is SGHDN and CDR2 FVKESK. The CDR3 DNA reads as TGTGCCAGCAGCCAAGGAACCCCGGACAGGAATCATGAGCAGTTCTTC. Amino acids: CASSQGTPDRNHEQFF.

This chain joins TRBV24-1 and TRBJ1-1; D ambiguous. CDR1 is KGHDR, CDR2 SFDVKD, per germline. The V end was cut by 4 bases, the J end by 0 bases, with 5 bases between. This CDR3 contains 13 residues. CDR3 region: CATSDPMNTEAFF. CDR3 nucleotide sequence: TGTGCCACCAGTGACCCCATGAACACTGAAGCTTTCTTT.

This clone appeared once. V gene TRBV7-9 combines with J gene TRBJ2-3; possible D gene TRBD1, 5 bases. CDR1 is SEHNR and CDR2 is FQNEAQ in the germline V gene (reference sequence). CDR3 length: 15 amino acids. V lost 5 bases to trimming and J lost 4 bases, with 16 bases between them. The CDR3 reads CASSLPGMVADTQYF. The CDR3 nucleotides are TGTGCCAGCAGCCTGCCAGGGATGGTCGCAGATACGCAGTATTTT.

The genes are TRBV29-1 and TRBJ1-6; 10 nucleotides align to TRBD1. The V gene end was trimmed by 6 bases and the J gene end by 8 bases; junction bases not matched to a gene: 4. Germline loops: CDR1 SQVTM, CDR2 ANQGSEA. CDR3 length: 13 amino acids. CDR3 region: CSVAGTGDSPLHF. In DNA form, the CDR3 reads TGCAGCGTAGCCGGGACAGGGGATTCACCCCTCCACTTT.

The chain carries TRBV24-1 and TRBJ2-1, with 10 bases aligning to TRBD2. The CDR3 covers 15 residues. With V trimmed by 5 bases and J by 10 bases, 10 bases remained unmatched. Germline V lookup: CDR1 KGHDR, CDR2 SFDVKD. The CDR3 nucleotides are TGTGCCACCAGTGGAGCTAGCGGGGGTAGGGACGAGCAGTTCTTC. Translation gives CATSGASGGRDEQFF.

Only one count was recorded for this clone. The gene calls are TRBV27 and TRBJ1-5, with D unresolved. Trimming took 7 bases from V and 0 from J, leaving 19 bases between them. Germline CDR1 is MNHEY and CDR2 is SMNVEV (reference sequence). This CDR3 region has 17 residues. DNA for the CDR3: TGTGCCAGCAAGGAACGAGGGTATAGGTATAGCAATCAGCCCCAGCATTTT. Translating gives CASKERGYRYSNQPQHF.

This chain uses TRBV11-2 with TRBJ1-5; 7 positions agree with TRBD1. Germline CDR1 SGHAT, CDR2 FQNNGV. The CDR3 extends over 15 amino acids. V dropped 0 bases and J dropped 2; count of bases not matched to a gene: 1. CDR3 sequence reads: CASSLDRGGNQPQHF. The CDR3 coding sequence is TGTGCCAGCAGCTTAGACAGGGGGGGCAATCAGCCCCAGCATTTT.

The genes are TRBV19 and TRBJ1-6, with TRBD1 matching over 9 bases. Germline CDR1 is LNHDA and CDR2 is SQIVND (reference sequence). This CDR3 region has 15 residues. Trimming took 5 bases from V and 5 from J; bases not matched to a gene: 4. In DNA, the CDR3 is TGTGCCAGTAGTGGACAGGGGTTTAATAATTCACCCCTCCACTTT. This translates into CASSGQGFNNSPLHF. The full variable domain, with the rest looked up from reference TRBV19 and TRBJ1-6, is DGGITQSPKYLFRKEGQNVTLSCEQNLNHDAMYWYRQDPGQGLRLIYYSQIVNDFQKGDIAEGYSVSREKKESFPLTVTSAQKNPTAFYLCASSGQGFNNSPLHFGNGTRLTVT.

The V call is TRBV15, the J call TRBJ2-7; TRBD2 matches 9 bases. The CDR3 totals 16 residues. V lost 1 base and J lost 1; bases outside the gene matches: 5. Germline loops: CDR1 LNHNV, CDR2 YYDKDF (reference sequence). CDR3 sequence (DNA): TGTGCCACCAGCAGAGGCCCTAGCGGGATATCCTACGAGCAGTACTTC. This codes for CATSRGPSGISYEQYF.

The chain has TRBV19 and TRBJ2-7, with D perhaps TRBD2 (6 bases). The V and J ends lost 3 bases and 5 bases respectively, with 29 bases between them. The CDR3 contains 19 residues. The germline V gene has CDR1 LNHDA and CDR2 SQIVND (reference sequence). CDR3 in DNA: TGTGCCAGTAGTATGGTCCTCCATGGGGGGACGGGAGTTATCGACGAGCAGTACTTC. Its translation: CASSMVLHGGTGVIDEQYF.

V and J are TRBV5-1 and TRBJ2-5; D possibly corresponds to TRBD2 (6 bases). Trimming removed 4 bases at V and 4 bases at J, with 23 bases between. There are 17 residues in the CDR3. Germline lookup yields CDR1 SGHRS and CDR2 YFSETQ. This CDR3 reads CASSRQIPGLRGETQYF. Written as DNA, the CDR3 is TGCGCCAGCAGCCGTCAGATACCGGGTCTGCGGGGAGAGACCCAGTACTTC.